Below are 28 T cell receptor beta chains sequenced from a single sample in a study of response to subunit inactivated influenza vaccine. TCRdb ran MiXCR on the RT-PCR reads and lists one entry per CDR3 protein. The sample holds 550,000 to 650,000 distinct CDR3 sequences, about 10% seen once. Source: PBMCs from blood, taken on the day of vaccination. These receptor sequences come from a man aged 50-59 years who received an inactivated influenza vaccine.

The table lists this clonotype with many counts. The chain employs TRBV5-1 and TRBJ2-2; D is ambiguous. CDR3 size: 15 residues. V dropped 3 bases and J dropped 3 bases, with 12 bases sitting between them. From germline, CDR1 is SGHRS and CDR2 YFSETQ. The CDR3 sequence: CASSWSQTHTGELFF. CDR3 in DNA: TGCGCCAGCAGCTGGAGCCAGACACACACCGGGGAGCTGTTTTTT. Based on the CDR3 plus reference TRBV5-1 and TRBJ2-2, the full variable domain is KAGVTQTPRYLIKTRGQQVTLSCSPISGHRSVSWYQQTPGQGLQFLFEYFSETQRNKGNFPGRFSGRQFSNSRSEMNVSTLELGDSALYLCASSWSQTHTGELFFGEGSRLTVL.

The rearrangement joins TRBV6-1 to TRBJ2-7, with D perhaps matching TRBD1 (5 bases). The germline gives CDR1 MNHNS, CDR2 SASEGT. V lost 3 bases and J 3 bases, leaving 21 bases between the germline ends. This CDR3 spans 17 amino acids. As DNA, the CDR3 is TGTGCCAGCAGTGACCTATTATTATCGGACAAAGGCTACGAGCAGTACTTC. It specifies CASSDLLLSDKGYEQYF.

The chain carries TRBV11-2 and TRBJ2-7; 9 bases match TRBD1. This CDR3 spans 15 amino acids. Per germline, CDR1 SGHAT and CDR2 FQNNGV. With 0 bases clipped from V and 8 bases from J, the junction kept 8 bases outside the gene matches. The DNA of the CDR3 is TGTGCCAGCAGCTTAGATGGGTTTACAGGGGGCAAGCAGTACTTC. This translates into CASSLDGFTGGKQYF.

This clonotype was recorded many times. CDR3 sequence reads: CSVADTNNSPLHF. Written as DNA, the CDR3 is TGCAGCGTTGCGGACACAAATAATTCACCCCTCCACTTT. The chain joins TRBV29-1 to TRBJ1-6; D perhaps matches TRBD1 (5 bases). The V end lost 4 bases, the J end lost 5 bases, and 9 bases lay between the germline ends. This CDR3 spans 13 amino acids. Germline assignment: CDR1 SQVTM and CDR2 ANQGSEA.

V is TRBV21-1 and J is TRBJ2-3; the D call TRBD2 from the table was never checked on the DNA. TRBV21-1 is a documented pseudogene. This CDR3 spans 19 amino acids. CDR3 sequence: CASSKRTSGGATGTDTQYF. CDR3 bases: TGTGCCAGCAGCAAGCGTACTAGCGGGGGGGCGACGGGCACAGATACGCAGTATTTT.

This sequence joins TRBV4-2 and TRBJ2-3; maybe TRBD1 (6 bases). The CDR3 has 19 residues. CDR1 is LGHNA and CDR2 is YNFKEQ in the germline V gene. The V end lost 4 bases, the J end lost 1 base, and 24 bases lay between the germline ends. CDR3 protein: CASSPRAYGTPSGTDTQYF. The CDR3 DNA follows: TGTGCCAGCAGCCCCCGCGCCTACGGGACACCGAGTGGCACAGATACGCAGTATTTT.

Only a few counts were recorded for this clonotype. The chain combines TRBV5-1 with TRBJ2-1, with 8 bases matching TRBD1. CDR1 is SGHRS, CDR2 YFSETQ, per germline. This CDR3 is 13 amino acids long. V gave up 6 bases and J gave up 10 bases; unmatched junction bases: 9. CDR3 sequence reads: CASKRTGSEEQFF. CDR3 nucleotide sequence: TGCGCCAGCAAAAGGACAGGGTCGGAGGAGCAGTTCTTC.

This rearrangement joins TRBV7-6 to TRBJ2-7, with a weak D call TRBD1 (6 bases). Trimming cost V 6 bases and J 2 bases, with 17 bases left between them. The CDR3 spans 15 residues. Germline CDR1 is SGHVS and CDR2 is FNYEAQ. CDR3 in DNA: TGTGCCAGCAGTTCGAAGACAGGCTACACCTACGAGCAGTACTTC. It translates to CASSSKTGYTYEQYF.

This chain links TRBV19 with TRBJ2-1; TRBD2 aligns across 11 bases. The CDR3 loop spans 16 amino acids. The V segment lost 5 bases and the J segment 6 bases; nucleotides outside the gene matches: 9. Germline CDR1 reads LNHDA; CDR2 reads SQIVND (reference sequence). The DNA for the CDR3 is TGTGCCAGTAGTGCTCGACTAGCGGGAAGTGCCAATGAGCAGTTCTTC. Translating gives CASSARLAGSANEQFF.

This chain connects TRBV3-1 to TRBJ2-1, with 7 bases lining up with TRBD2. The CDR3 sequence is 19 residues long. The germline V gene has CDR1 LGHDT and CDR2 YNNKEL (reference sequence). The CDR3 is CTRSPGRDGVRSSYNEQFF. Here the CDR3 DNA reads TGTACCCGCAGCCCGGGGAGGGACGGAGTTAGAAGCTCCTACAATGAGCAGTTCTTC.

The chain carries TRBV18 and TRBJ2-7; 10 bases fit TRBD1. The CDR3 has 15 amino acids. Per germline, CDR1 KGHSH and CDR2 LQKENI. V was pared by 2 bases and J by 7 bases, with 8 bases of the junction left unmatched. This chain's CDR3 is CASSPIGTGDVEQYF. The CDR3 DNA reads as TGTGCCAGCTCACCAATTGGGACAGGGGATGTTGAGCAGTACTTC. Using reference TRBV18 and TRBJ2-7 for the parts outside the CDR3, the full variable domain is NAGVMQNPRHLVRRRGQEARLRCSPMKGHSHVYWYRQLPEEGLKFMVYLQKENIIDESGMPKERFSAEFPKEGPSILRIQQVVRGDSAAYFCASSPIGTGDVEQYFGPGTRLTVT.

This clonotype has just a few counts. The chain links TRBV11-3 to TRBJ2-3; TRBD2 matches at 11 bases. Trimming removed 5 bases from V and 4 bases from J; junction bases left unmatched: 8. Germline V lookup: CDR1 SGHNT, CDR2 YENEEA. The CDR3 runs to 16 residues. The CDR3 coding sequence is TGTGCCAGCAGCGCTGGGACTAGCGGAGAGGCAGATACGCAGTATTTT. As protein: CASSAGTSGEADTQYF.

The V gene is TRBV9, the J gene TRBJ1-2; TRBD1 matches 7 bases. V dropped 4 bases and J dropped 4; count of bases not matched to a gene: 13. The CDR3 sequence is 16 residues long. The germline V gene has CDR1 SGDLS and CDR2 YYNGEE. For the CDR3, the DNA is TGTGCCAGCAGCTCACATAACACCGGGACAGCCTATGGCTACACCTTC. Protein sequence: CASSSHNTGTAYGYTF. The variable domain in full, completed from reference TRBV9 and TRBJ1-2, reads DSGVTQTPKHLITATGQRVTLRCSPRSGDLSVYWYQQSLDQGLQFLIQYYNGEERAKGNILERFSAQQFPDLHSELNLSSLELGDSALYFCASSSHNTGTAYGYTFGSGTRLTVV.

This clonotype was picked up a small number of times. This chain uses TRBV4-1 with TRBJ1-2; 10 bases align to TRBD1. This CDR3 has 22 amino acids. The J segment lost 0 bases and the V segment lost 1 base, leaving 20 bases of the junction unmatched. CDR1 MGHRA and CDR2 YSYEKL come from the germline V gene. The CDR3 reads CASSQGGLRLPGQGPSNYGYTF. CDR3 nucleotides: TGCGCCAGCAGCCAAGGGGGACTACGACTCCCGGGACAGGGGCCCTCTAACTATGGCTACACCTTC.

The chain uses TRBV20-1 and TRBJ2-3, with TRBD2 matching over 7 bases. Trimming cost V 4 bases and J 2 bases; bases outside gene matches: 15. Germline CDR1 reads DFQATT; CDR2 reads SNEGSKA (reference sequence). The CDR3 consists of 17 residues. Written as DNA, the CDR3 is TGCAGTGCTATGGGGAGTTGGGGGACTAAGCCCACAGATACGCAGTATTTT. Its translation is CSAMGSWGTKPTDTQYF.

The CDR3 protein is CSARELAGGSYEQYF. The CDR3 nucleotides read TGCAGTGCTAGAGAACTAGCGGGAGGATCCTACGAGCAGTACTTC. This chain connects TRBV20-1 to TRBJ2-7; 12 nucleotides align to TRBD2. Trimming at V came to 0 bases and at J to 1 base, leaving 1 base not matched to a gene. The length of the CDR3 is 15 residues. Germline V CDR1 and CDR2: DFQATT, SNEGSKA (reference sequence).

There are a few counts of this clonotype. The chain carries TRBV7-2 and TRBJ1-4, with D possibly being TRBD1 (5 bases). The V gene's germline CDR1 is SGHTA and CDR2 FQGNSA. The V and J ends lost 6 bases and 5 bases respectively, with 13 bases between them. This CDR3 contains 14 residues. The CDR3 reads CASSRDAGNEKLFF. As DNA, the CDR3 is TGTGCCAGCAGTAGGGACGCAGGGAATGAAAAACTGTTTTTT.

The chain employs TRBV30 and TRBJ1-6; D is unresolved. This CDR3 contains 12 residues. The V end lost 5 bases, the J end lost 2 bases, and 4 bases lay between the germline ends. Looked up from germline, CDR1 is GTSNPN and CDR2 is SVGIG (reference sequence). The CDR3 loop is CAWGAYNSPLHF. As DNA, the CDR3 is TGTGCCTGGGGGGCCTATAATTCACCCCTCCACTTT.

This clonotype was detected many times. V gene TRBV6-2 or TRBV6-3 combines with J gene TRBJ2-7; 10 nucleotides line up with TRBD1. The germline V gene encodes CDR1 MNHEY and CDR2 SVGEGT. CDR3 length equals 15 residues. V shed 5 bases, J shed 3 bases, and the junction held 7 bases outside the gene matches. The CDR3, as DNA: TGTGCCAGCAGTAGGATGACAGGGGGCCTCTACGAGCAGTACTTC. This codes for CASSRMTGGLYEQYF.

This clonotype was picked up many times. V is TRBV20-1 and J is TRBJ2-5; D tentatively fits TRBD1 or TRBD2 (5 bases each). Trimming cost V 1 base and J 1 base, with 10 bases left between them. CDR3 size: 14 residues. Germline CDR1 reads DFQATT; CDR2 reads SNEGSKA (reference sequence). CDR3 nucleotide sequence: TGCAGTGCTAGAGGGGGACGGTTCCAAGAGACCCAGTACTTC. Translation: CSARGGRFQETQYF.

There are many counts of this clonotype. The chain employs TRBV28 and TRBJ1-2, with unresolved D. The CDR3 runs 12 residues. Trimming removed 2 bases from V and 4 bases from J, with 5 bases in between. CDR1 MDHEN and CDR2 SYDVKM come from the germline V gene. The CDR3 loop reads CASSLTGYGYTF. In nucleotides, the CDR3 is TGTGCCAGCAGTTTAACTGGCTATGGCTACACCTTC.

Remarks on this clonotype: An end of the junction does not agree with germline; a read error may underlie this. This chain joins TRBV20-1 and TRBJ2-7; D gene unclear. Germline-derived CDR1 and CDR2 are DFQATT and SNEGSKA (reference sequence). The length of the CDR3 is 11 residues. The CDR3 DNA is TGCAGTGCTAGAGATACGGGCGAGCACTACTTC. It yields the protein CSARDTGEHYF.

This clonotype has a handful of counts. This chain connects TRBV5-1 to TRBJ2-1, with D perhaps TRBD1 or TRBD2 (5 bases each). The germline V gene has CDR1 SGHRS and CDR2 YFSETQ. The CDR3 length is 15 residues. Between the trimmed V and J ends, which lost 6 bases and 0 bases, there was a span of 13 bases. The CDR3 loop reads CASINGTGSYNEQFF. DNA of the CDR3: TGCGCCAGCATCAACGGGACGGGCTCCTACAATGAGCAGTTCTTC.

A few counts support this clonotype. J is TRBJ1-2 and V is TRBV20-1, with D unclear. This CDR3 is built from 11 residues. Per germline, CDR1 DFQATT and CDR2 SNEGSKA (reference sequence). The CDR3 DNA sequence: TGCACAACCAACCGAGACCCTGGCTACACCTTC. Its protein is CTTNRDPGYTF.

This chain uses TRBV12-3 or TRBV12-4 with TRBJ1-5, with 7 bases fitting TRBD1. CDR3 length equals 15 residues. V lost 6 bases to trimming and J lost 0 bases; unmatched junction nucleotides: 5. The CDR3 DNA reads TGTGCCAGCAGCGGGGACAGCCTTAGCAATCAGCCCCAGCATTTT. Translation: CASSGDSLSNQPQHF.

The chain combines TRBV10-3 with TRBJ2-1; 8 bases are a match to TRBD1. This CDR3 is 20 amino acids long. V trimming: 6 bases; J trimming: 1 base; junction bases outside the gene matches: 20. Germline loops: CDR1 ENHRY, CDR2 SYGVKD. This CDR3 is CAISQPDRAVLRSSYNEQFF. The CDR3 nucleotides read TGTGCCATCAGCCAGCCGGACAGGGCAGTACTTAGATCTTCCTACAATGAGCAGTTCTTC.

CDR3 in amino acids: CASSSPTGRWGNTGELFF. The CDR3, as DNA: TGTGCCAGCAGTTCCCCGACAGGTCGATGGGGGAACACCGGGGAGCTGTTTTTT. J is TRBJ2-2 and V is TRBV6-2 or TRBV6-3, with D possibly being TRBD1 (6 bases). V was clipped by 4 bases and J by 1 base, with 19 bases between them. The CDR3 is made up of 18 amino acids. Germline CDR1 and CDR2: MNHEY and SVGEGT.

The count of this clonotype is one. The rearrangement uses TRBV11-2 and TRBJ1-2; maybe TRBD1 (6 bases). From germline, CDR1 is SGHAT and CDR2 FQNNGV. Trimming stripped 4 bases from V and 3 bases from J, with 15 bases between. The CDR3 loop spans 15 amino acids. For the CDR3, the DNA is TGTGCCAGCAGCTCAGGGGTGCTTGTGGACTATGGCTACACCTTC. It encodes CASSSGVLVDYGYTF.